This T cell receptor beta chain was obtained from a study of cytomegalovirus exposure and HLA in healthy donors. The PCR contained 60 Vbeta and 13 Jbeta primers. Measured with immunoSEQ multiplex PCR; TCRdb has only the in-frame clones, and not every one. The profile covers about 120,000 clones, with roughly 70% appearing a single time and roughly 8.3% taken by the ten largest. Looked up from germline, CDR1 is SGHNT and CDR2 is YYREEE (reference sequence). Trimming took 3 bases from V and 6 from J, leaving 13 bases between them. The CDR3 sequence is 14 residues long. Broader study findings: An apparent linkage of common viral pathogens to several of the most significant clusters emerged in a later analysis. Segments of the TCR beta V type were, in most cases, productive about 87% or about 30% of the time in an earlier analysis. Most of the CMV-associated TCR beta chains (in a later analysis) appeared to be HLA-restricted.

A note on this clone: As yet, its antigen is unknown.

The V call is TRBV5-4, the J call TRBJ2-1; possible D gene TRBD2, 5 bases. The receptor was isolated from a young man in good health and CMV-seropositive. Sequenced input: PBMCs. CDR3 nucleotide sequence: TGTGCCAGCAGCTCGAGCGGAGAATTCAATGAGCAGTTCTTC. Translating it yields CASSSSGEFNEQFF.